This TCR beta chain is from a study of shared clonotypes between healthy human individuals. Germline V gene sequence: CDR1 LGHNT, CDR2 FRNRAP. The CDR3 has 14 amino acids. V gave up 6 bases and J gave up 8 bases; unmatched junction bases: 8. In the case of this clone: Its antigen is undetermined.

Study outcomes and limitations: Limited genetic and exposure-history diversity came from having few donors.

Libraries were prepared by immunoSEQ multiplex PCR; TCRdb keeps only in-frame clonotypes and omits some of them. The sample contains hundreds of thousands of clones, over 70% of which appear only once. The chain uses TRBV12-5 and TRBJ2-1; 9 nucleotides agree with TRBD1. The sample consisted of memory CD4+ T cells sorted from blood. Documented subset: CD45RA-negative fraction. The clonotype comes from a man aged 25-45 years in good health. CDR3 amino acids: CASGPGTGKDEQFF. The CDR3 DNA reads as TGTGCTAGTGGCCCCGGGACAGGGAAGGATGAGCAGTTCTTC. Combining the CDR3 with reference TRBV12-5 and TRBJ2-1 gives the whole variable domain DARVTQTPRHKVTEMGQEVTMRCQPILGHNTVFWYRQTMMQGLELLAYFRNRAPLDDSGMPKDRFSAEMPDATLATLKIQPSEPRDSAVYFCASGPGTGKDEQFFGPGTRLTVL.